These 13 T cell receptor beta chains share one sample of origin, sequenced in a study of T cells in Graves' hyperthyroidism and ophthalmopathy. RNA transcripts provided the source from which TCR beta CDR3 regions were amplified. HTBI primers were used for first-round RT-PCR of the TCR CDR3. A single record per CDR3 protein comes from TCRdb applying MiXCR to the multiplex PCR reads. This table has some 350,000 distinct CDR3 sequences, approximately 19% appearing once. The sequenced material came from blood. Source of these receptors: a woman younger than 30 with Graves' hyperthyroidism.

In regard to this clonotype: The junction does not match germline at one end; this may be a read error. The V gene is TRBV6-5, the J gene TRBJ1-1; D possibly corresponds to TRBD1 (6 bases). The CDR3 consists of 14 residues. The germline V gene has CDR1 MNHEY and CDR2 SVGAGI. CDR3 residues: CASNYRVMNTEAFF. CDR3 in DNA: TGTGCCAGCAATTACAGGGTTATGAACACTGAAGCTTTCTTT.

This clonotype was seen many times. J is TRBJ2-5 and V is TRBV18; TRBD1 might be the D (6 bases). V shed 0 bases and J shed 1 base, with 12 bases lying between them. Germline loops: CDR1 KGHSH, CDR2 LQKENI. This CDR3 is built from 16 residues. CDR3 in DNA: TGTGCCAGCTCACCACCCATGACAGGACTCCAAGAGACCCAGTACTTC. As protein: CASSPPMTGLQETQYF.

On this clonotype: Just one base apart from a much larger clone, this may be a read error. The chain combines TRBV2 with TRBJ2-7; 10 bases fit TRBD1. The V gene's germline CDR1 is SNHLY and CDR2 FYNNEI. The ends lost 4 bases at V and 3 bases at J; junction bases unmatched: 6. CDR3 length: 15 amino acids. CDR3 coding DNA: TGTGCCAGCAGTGTATCGGGACAGGGGTTCTACGAGCAGTACTTC. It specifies CASSVSGQGFYEQYF.

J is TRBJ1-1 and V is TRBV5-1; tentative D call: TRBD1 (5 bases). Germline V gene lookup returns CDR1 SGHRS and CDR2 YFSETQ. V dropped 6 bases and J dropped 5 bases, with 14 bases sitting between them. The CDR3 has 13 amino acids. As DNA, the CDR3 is TGCGCCAGCAACCCGACGGGGGGGACTGAAGCTTTCTTT. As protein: CASNPTGGTEAFF.

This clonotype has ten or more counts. CDR3 nucleotide sequence: TGCGCCAGCAGCGCCACGGGGGGCTCCTACGAGCAGTACTTC. Amino acids: CASSATGGSYEQYF. This rearrangement joins TRBV5-1 to TRBJ2-7; 7 positions agree with TRBD2. V shed 4 bases and J 0 bases; nucleotides not matched to a gene: 4. This CDR3 has 14 residues. The germline V gene has CDR1 SGHRS and CDR2 YFSETQ.

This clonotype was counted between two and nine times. The chain's CDR3 is CASSPNPGTQTFF. The CDR3 coding sequence is TGTGCCAGCAGCCCAAACCCCGGGACCCAAACTTTCTTT. The chain recombines TRBV13 with TRBJ1-1; a possible D gene is TRBD1 (5 bases). Trimming took 5 bases from V and 12 from J, leaving 19 bases between them. Germline V gene sequence: CDR1 PRHDT, CDR2 FYEKMQ (reference sequence). The CDR3 runs 13 residues.

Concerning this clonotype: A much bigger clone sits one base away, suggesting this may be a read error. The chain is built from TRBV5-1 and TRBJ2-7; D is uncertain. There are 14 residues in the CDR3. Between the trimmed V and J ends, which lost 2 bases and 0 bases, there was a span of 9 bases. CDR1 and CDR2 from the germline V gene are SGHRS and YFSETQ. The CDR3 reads CASSFTGFSYEQYV. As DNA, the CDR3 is TGCGCCAGCAGCTTTACTGGGTTCTCCTACGAGCAGTACGTC.

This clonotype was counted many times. CDR3 coding DNA: TGCGCCAGCAGCCAGCAGAGCGGGGGGCCCTTTGAGCAGTACTTC. The encoded protein is CASSQQSGGPFEQYF. V usage is TRBV4-1 and J usage is TRBJ2-7; TRBD2 agrees at 9 bases. The germline CDR1 and CDR2 sequences are MGHRA and YSYEKL. J was trimmed by 7 bases and V by 3 bases; bases with no gene match: 10. This CDR3 is 15 amino acids long.

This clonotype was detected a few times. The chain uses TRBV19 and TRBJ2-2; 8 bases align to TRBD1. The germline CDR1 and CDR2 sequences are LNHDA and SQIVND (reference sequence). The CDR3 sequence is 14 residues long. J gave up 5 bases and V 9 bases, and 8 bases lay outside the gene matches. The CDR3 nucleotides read TGTGCCAGCCAACGGACAGGGATTACCGGGGAGCTGTTTTTT. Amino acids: CASQRTGITGELFF.

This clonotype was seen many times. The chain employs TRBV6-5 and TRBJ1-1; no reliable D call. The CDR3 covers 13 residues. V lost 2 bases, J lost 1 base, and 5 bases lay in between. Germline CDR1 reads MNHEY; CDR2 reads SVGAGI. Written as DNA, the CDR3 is TGTGCCAGCAGTTACGATCGGAACACTGAAGCTTTCTTT. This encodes CASSYDRNTEAFF.

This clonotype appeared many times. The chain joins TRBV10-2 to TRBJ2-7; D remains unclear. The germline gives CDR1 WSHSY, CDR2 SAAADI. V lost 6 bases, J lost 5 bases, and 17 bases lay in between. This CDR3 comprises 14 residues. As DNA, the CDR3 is TGCGCCAGCAGGGAGAGAGGCAGGTTGGACGAGCAGTACTTC. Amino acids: CASRERGRLDEQYF.

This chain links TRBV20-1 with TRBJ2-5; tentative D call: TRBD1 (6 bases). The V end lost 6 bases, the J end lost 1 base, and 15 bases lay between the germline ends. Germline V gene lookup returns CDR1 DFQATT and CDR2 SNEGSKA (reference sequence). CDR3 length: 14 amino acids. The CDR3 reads CSASRGVIQETQYF. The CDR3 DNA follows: TGCAGTGCGAGCAGGGGCGTCATCCAAGAGACCCAGTACTTC.

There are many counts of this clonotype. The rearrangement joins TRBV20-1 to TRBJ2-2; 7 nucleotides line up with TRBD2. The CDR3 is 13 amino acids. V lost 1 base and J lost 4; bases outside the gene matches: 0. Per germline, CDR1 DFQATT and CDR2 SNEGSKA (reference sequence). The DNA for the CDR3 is TGCAGTGCTAGAGTAGCGGGCACCGGGGAGCTGTTTTTT. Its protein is CSARVAGTGELFF.